The 23 T cell receptor beta chains listed next were all sequenced from one sample in a study of a mutant IDH1 vaccine in newly diagnosed glioma (dated by TCRdb to the early 2020s). The time point label for this specimen denotes: week 35, safety follow-up. Every vaccine dose consisted of 300 ug of a 20-mer mutant IDH1 peptide in Montanide, administered subcutaneously together with topical imiquimod. These TCRs' antigens remain unknown. Library construction relied on the immunoSEQ multiplex PCR assay. TCRdb limited this immuneACCESS table to in-frame rearrangements with V and J called. A share of clones is missing; checked studies link under half to unresolved V genes, and the rest is unexplained. The sample table holds 44,000 or so clones, of which about four fifths were seen once. 4.5% to 6% of the sample is held by the ten biggest clonotypes. The sample was PBMCs, taken from a glioma patient whose treatment included an IDH1 peptide vaccine. The receptors were gathered from a woman aged 40 to 55 with glioma. Some clones in this sample may be carry-over from other donors' samples.

The V gene is TRBV2, the J gene TRBJ2-5; 7 bases fit TRBD2. This CDR3 region has 14 residues. Per germline, CDR1 SNHLY and CDR2 FYNNEI. V shed 4 bases, J shed 5 bases, and the junction held 7 bases outside the gene matches. This CDR3 reads CASSGLDGGETQYF. The DNA for the CDR3 is TGTGCCAGCAGTGGACTCGACGGGGGGGAGACCCAGTACTTC.

This chain joins TRBV12-2 and TRBJ2-7; the D segment call TRBD2 is taken from the table without a DNA check. TRBV12-2 is a pseudogene segment. The CDR3 contains 19 residues. The CDR3 sequence: CASRLTSGPNIGLPYEQYF. The CDR3 nucleotides read TGTGCAAGTCGCTTGACTAGCGGGCCAAACATAGGGCTTCCCTACGAGCAGTACTTC.

The CDR3 here is CASSTRKRGAYNEQFF. CDR3 sequence (DNA): TGTGCCAGCAGCACCCGCAAGCGGGGGGCGTACAATGAGCAGTTCTTC. The V and J genes are TRBV5-4 and TRBJ2-1; 9 positions match TRBD2. This CDR3 spans 16 amino acids. The germline V gene encodes CDR1 SGHNT and CDR2 YYREEE (reference sequence). J was trimmed by 4 bases and V by 4 bases; bases with no gene match: 9.

This clone was observed once. This sequence joins TRBV6-1 and TRBJ1-4; perhaps TRBD1 as D (6 bases). Trimming pared 8 bases from V and 7 bases from J, leaving 17 bases between. Germline CDR1 and CDR2: MNHNS and SASEGT. This CDR3 has 14 residues. CDR3 in DNA: TGTGCCAGCGGGATCCGGGACAACAGTGAAAAACTGTTTTTT. Amino acid sequence: CASGIRDNSEKLFF.

V usage is TRBV7-3 and J usage is TRBJ2-5; D might be TRBD1 or TRBD2, each matching 5 bases. Germline values: CDR1 SGHTA, CDR2 FQGTGA. V was pared by 6 bases and J by 5 bases, with 13 bases between. The CDR3 contains 13 residues. CDR3 DNA: TGTGCCAGCAGTCCGGGGACGAGGGAGACCCAGTACTTC. Translating it yields CASSPGTRETQYF.

J is TRBJ2-2 and V is TRBV9; no reliable D call. V gave up 0 bases and J gave up 5 bases, with 8 bases separating them. There are 14 residues in the CDR3. CDR1 is SGDLS, CDR2 YYNGEE, per germline. The chain's CDR3 is CASSVEARTGELFF. The CDR3 bases are TGTGCCAGCAGCGTAGAGGCCCGAACCGGGGAGCTGTTTTTT.

J is TRBJ2-1 and V is TRBV19, with 11 bases fitting TRBD2. The J segment lost 8 bases and the V segment lost 5 bases, leaving 8 bases of the junction unmatched. The CDR3 has 15 amino acids. In germline, CDR1 is LNHDA, CDR2 SQIVND (reference sequence). The chain's CDR3 is CASSLLAGAFDEQFF. As DNA, the CDR3 is TGTGCCAGTAGTCTACTAGCGGGAGCCTTCGATGAGCAGTTCTTC. Together with reference TRBV19 and TRBJ2-1, the CDR3 gives the full variable domain: DGGITQSPKYLFRKEGQNVTLSCEQNLNHDAMYWYRQDPGQGLRLIYYSQIVNDFQKGDIAEGYSVSREKKESFPLTVTSAQKNPTAFYLCASSLLAGAFDEQFFGPGTRLTVL.

This clone was recorded once. V gene TRBV19 combines with J gene TRBJ1-4; D remains ambiguous. The CDR3 has 13 amino acids. Germline V gene sequence: CDR1 LNHDA, CDR2 SQIVND (reference sequence). V was cut by 10 bases and J by 3 bases, with 12 bases left in between. For the CDR3, the DNA is TGTGCCATTCAGGACGGATCTAATGAAAAACTGTTTTTT. Its translation is CAIQDGSNEKLFF.

This sequence joins TRBV18 and TRBJ2-1; D is possibly TRBD2 (6 bases). The germline gives CDR1 KGHSH, CDR2 LQKENI. V was pared by 2 bases and J by 5 bases, with 10 bases between. The CDR3 is made up of 14 amino acids. The CDR3 coding sequence is TGTGCCAGCTCACCATCTATAGCGGACAATGAGCAGTTCTTC. Translation gives CASSPSIADNEQFF. Full variable domain (rest looked up from reference TRBV18 and TRBJ2-1): NAGVMQNPRHLVRRRGQEARLRCSPMKGHSHVYWYRQLPEEGLKFMVYLQKENIIDESGMPKERFSAEFPKEGPSILRIQQVVRGDSAAYFCASSPSIADNEQFFGPGTRLTVL.

The V gene is TRBV29-1, the J gene TRBJ1-1; D call uncertain. The CDR3 sequence is 13 residues long. Per the germline V gene, CDR1 is SQVTM and CDR2 is ANQGSEA. Trimming left V 3 bases short and J 3 bases short, with 11 bases between. The CDR3 reads CSVERVVDTEAFF. CDR3 nucleotide sequence: TGCAGCGTTGAGAGGGTTGTGGACACTGAAGCTTTCTTT.

This chain connects TRBV2 to TRBJ2-5; D unresolved. This CDR3 comprises 14 residues. Looked up from germline, CDR1 is SNHLY and CDR2 is FYNNEI. V was pared by 1 base and J by 5 bases, with 11 bases between. The CDR3 DNA reads TGTGCCAGCAGTGAAGTTAGGGCTGGGGAGACCCAGTACTTC. Protein sequence: CASSEVRAGETQYF.

The chain uses TRBV11-3 and TRBJ2-5; D uncertain. There are 13 residues in the CDR3. V dropped 3 bases and J dropped 2 bases, with 7 bases sitting between them. The germline V gene has CDR1 SGHNT and CDR2 YENEEA. CDR3 protein: CASSFDQQETQYF. For the CDR3, the DNA is TGTGCCAGCAGCTTCGACCAGCAAGAGACCCAGTACTTC.

The genes are TRBV7-3 and TRBJ2-1; D might be TRBD1 or TRBD2, each matching 6 bases. There are 17 residues in the CDR3. Germline CDR1 reads SGHTA; CDR2 reads FQGTGA. V was pared by 3 bases and J by 5 bases, with 20 bases between. CDR3 nucleotide sequence: TGTGCCAGCAGCTTTAAGGGGGGCTTTAACCCCAACAATGAGCAGTTCTTC. It is translated as CASSFKGGFNPNNEQFF. The complete variable domain, with remaining parts taken from reference TRBV7-3 and TRBJ2-1, reads GAGVSQTPSNKVTEKGKYVELRCDPISGHTALYWYRQSLGQGPEFLIYFQGTGAADDSGLPNDRFFAVRPEGSVSTLKIQRTERGDSAVYLCASSFKGGFNPNNEQFFGPGTRLTVL.

The rearrangement joins TRBV5-1 to TRBJ2-1; D not resolved. Trimming left V 0 bases short and J 7 bases short, with 20 bases between. The CDR3 has 17 amino acids. CDR1 and CDR2 from the germline V gene are SGHRS and YFSETQ. The CDR3 DNA follows: TGCGCCAGCAGCTTGGCTGGGCCCAGCTCTCTAAGGAATGAGCAGTTCTTC. Protein: CASSLAGPSSLRNEQFF.

The chain has TRBV28 and TRBJ1-1, with TRBD1 as a possible D gene (5 bases). V lost 7 bases and J 1 base, leaving 13 bases between the germline ends. Germline CDR1 is MDHEN and CDR2 is SYDVKM. The CDR3 is 14 residues long. This CDR3 is CASTPQGSNTEAFF. The CDR3 coding sequence is TGTGCCAGCACCCCCCAGGGATCGAACACTGAAGCTTTCTTT.

The chain couples TRBV19 to TRBJ2-7; no clear D. With 2 bases removed from V and 4 bases from J, the gap between germline ends came to 15 bases. CDR3 size: 15 residues. Germline CDR1 is LNHDA and CDR2 is SQIVND (reference sequence). As DNA, the CDR3 is TGTGCCAGTAGTATATCCTGGGAAAGTGGGTACGAGCAGTACTTC. Its protein is CASSISWESGYEQYF. Full variable domain (outside the CDR3, taken from reference TRBV19 and TRBJ2-7): DGGITQSPKYLFRKEGQNVTLSCEQNLNHDAMYWYRQDPGQGLRLIYYSQIVNDFQKGDIAEGYSVSREKKESFPLTVTSAQKNPTAFYLCASSISWESGYEQYFGPGTRLTVT.

V gene TRBV6-5 combines with J gene TRBJ2-7; D is possibly TRBD2 (5 bases). The CDR3 runs 14 residues. V shed 6 bases and J shed 2 bases, with 14 bases lying between them. Germline assignment: CDR1 MNHEY and CDR2 SVGAGI. CDR3 in amino acids: CASSLPGEPYEQYF. As DNA, the CDR3 is TGTGCCAGCAGCCTACCCGGGGAGCCCTACGAGCAGTACTTC.

The rearrangement joins TRBV4-1 to TRBJ2-3; 8 nucleotides match TRBD2. The junction had 1 base not matched to a gene; V was cut back by 1 base and J by 1 base. The CDR3 totals 15 residues. Per germline, CDR1 MGHRA and CDR2 YSYEKL. The CDR3 nucleotides read TGCGCCAGCAGCCAAGGGACTAGCCGCACAGATACGCAGTATTTT. Encoded protein: CASSQGTSRTDTQYF.

The genes are TRBV5-1 and TRBJ2-7; D remains unclear. The V gene's germline CDR1 is SGHRS and CDR2 YFSETQ. The CDR3 runs to 14 residues. The ends were cut back, 3 bases at V and 2 bases at J, with 12 bases in the middle. The CDR3 here is CASSSAFGTYEQYF. CDR3 sequence (DNA): TGCGCCAGCAGCTCGGCGTTTGGTACCTACGAGCAGTACTTC.

The CDR3 nucleotides read TGCAGCGTTGAAGATGAAAGTACGGGGATTGGTGAAAAACTGTTTTTT. It is translated as CSVEDESTGIGEKLFF. The J gene is TRBJ1-4, the V gene TRBV29-1; D not resolved. The V gene's germline CDR1 is SQVTM and CDR2 ANQGSEA. V gave up 0 bases and J gave up 7 bases, with 18 bases separating them. The CDR3 is 16 amino acids.

This clone was seen a handful of times. J is TRBJ1-1 and V is TRBV13, with 8 bases that match TRBD1. V shed 0 bases, J shed 8 bases, and the junction held 8 bases outside the gene matches. The CDR3 extends over 15 amino acids. CDR1 PRHDT and CDR2 FYEKMQ come from the germline V gene (reference sequence). The CDR3 region is CASSLGSPTGGEAFF. The DNA for the CDR3 is TGTGCCAGCAGCTTAGGTTCCCCCACAGGGGGGGAAGCTTTCTTT. Full variable domain (remainder filled in from reference TRBV13 and TRBJ1-1): AAGVIQSPRHLIKEKRETATLKCYPIPRHDTVYWYQQGPGQDPQFLISFYEKMQSDKGSIPDRFSAQQFSDYHSELNMSSLELGDSALYFCASSLGSPTGGEAFFGQGTRLTVV.

The CDR3 nucleotides are TGCAGCGTTGTCGTGGGGGTCGGGGAGCTGTTTTTT. This translates into CSVVVGVGELFF. The rearrangement links TRBV29-1 to TRBJ2-2; D possibly uses TRBD1 or TRBD2 (5 bases each). Germline V lookup: CDR1 SQVTM, CDR2 ANQGSEA. The CDR3 has 12 amino acids. Trimming shortened V by 4 bases and J by 7 bases, and 10 bases separated the two germline ends.

This chain joins TRBV6-6 and TRBJ2-7, with a weak D call TRBD1 (5 bases). Germline CDR1 reads MNHNY; CDR2 reads SVGAGI (reference sequence). The CDR3 is made up of 15 amino acids. V lost 6 bases and J 0 bases, leaving 15 bases between the germline ends. The CDR3 reads CASSRDSPLSYEQYF. CDR3 DNA: TGTGCCAGCAGCAGAGACAGTCCCCTCTCCTACGAGCAGTACTTC.